These T cell receptor beta chains were read from a single sample in a study of CD8+ T cells in alopecia areata. Clones were read by immunoSEQ multiplex PCR, and TCRdb kept only the in-frame ones, dropping some. In the table there are about 220,000 clones, about 58% of which are singletons. Here the sequenced sample was CD4+ T cells sorted from blood, taken at week 4, from a patient treated with tofacitinib. These receptors came from a human donor with alopecia areata. Each CDR3 is given with its conserved first and last residue. Each record gives: D gene, J gene, clone size, V gene, CDR3 DNA, CDR3 protein. The D gene is left open where the match is weak. The size of a clone is reported for some rows only, either as once, few or many, or as a class for expanded clones.

>NA|TRBJ2-7|NA|TRBV7-2
TGTGCCATTCAACAGGGACAACGGGGGGAGCAGTACTTC
CAIQQGQRGEQYF
>TRBD1|TRBJ1-1|NA|TRBV10-3
TGTGCCATCAGTTCAGACAGGGGCCAGAACACTGAAGCTTTCTTT
CAISSDRGQNTEAFF
>NA|TRBJ1-2|NA|TRBV7-8
TGTGCCAGCAGCTTAGCTGCGGCGGATGGCTACACCTTC
CASSLAAADGYTF
>NA|TRBJ2-5|NA|TRBV29-1
TGCAGCGTTGAGGAGAGGGAGGAGACCCAGTACTTC
CSVEEREETQYF
>NA|TRBJ2-7|few|TRBV29-1
TGCAGCGTTAACACGGGTACGGACGAGCAGTACTTC
CSVNTGTDEQYF
>NA|TRBJ2-3|NA|TRBV29-1
TGCAGCGTTGAAGGGCTCGAGGATACGCAGTATTTT
CSVEGLEDTQYF
>NA|TRBJ2-3|NA|TRBV29-1
TGCAGCGTTGTAGGTCGGGTGGGTAGCACAGATACGCAGTATTTT
CSVVGRVGSTDTQYF
>TRBD1|TRBJ1-5|NA|TRBV30
TGTGCCTGGAAGGGACAGGGTGACCGACAGCCCCAGCATTTT
CAWKGQGDRQPQHF
>TRBD1|TRBJ1-4|NA|TRBV20-1
TGCAGTGCTCATGACAGGGTACGGCTGTTTTTT
CSAHDRVRLFF
>NA|TRBJ2-7|NA|TRBV5-1
TGCGCCAGCAGCTTGGACGGTAAACCCTACGAGCAGTACTTC
CASSLDGKPYEQYF
>NA|TRBJ1-1|NA|TRBV30
TGTGCTTCGTCCCGCAGAACTGAAGCTTTCTTT
CASSRRTEAFF
>TRBD1|TRBJ2-2|NA|TRBV10-3
TGTGCCATCAGTGAGTCGATACGGGACAGTACCGGGGAGCTGTTTTTT
CAISESIRDSTGELFF
>NA|TRBJ1-3|NA|TRBV19
TGTGCCAGTCGGGAGTTGAGCTCTGGAAACACCATATATTTT
CASRELSSGNTIYF
>NA|TRBJ1-5|NA|TRBV10-3
TGTGCCAGCAGCCCAGGGTTCTATGGGCTCAATCAGCCCCAGCATTTT
CASSPGFYGLNQPQHF
>TRBD2|TRBJ2-3|NA|TRBV29-1
TGCAGCGTTTTGAGCGGGGGGACCACAGATACGCAGTATTTT
CSVLSGGTTDTQYF
>NA|TRBJ2-3|NA|TRBV5-1
TGCGCCAGCAGCGTTGACGCGGAGCAGTATTTT
CASSVDAEQYF
>NA|TRBJ1-2|NA|TRBV2
TGTGCCAGCAGTCCTACCTATGGCTACACCTTC
CASSPTYGYTF
>NA|TRBJ1-1|NA|TRBV6-1
TGTGCCAGCAGTACTCGAACGACTGAAGCTTTCTTT
CASSTRTTEAFF
>NA|TRBJ1-1|NA|TRBV29-1
TGCAGCGCCTCAAGGCAGGATACTGAAGCTTTCTTT
CSASRQDTEAFF
>NA|TRBJ2-3|NA|TRBV6-5
TGTGCCAGCAAGGGGACCACTGAGGTAGATACGCAGTATTTT
CASKGTTEVDTQYF
>NA|TRBJ1-1|NA|TRBV7-9
TGTGCCAGCAGCGCCGCGAGGCTCCCGAACACTGAAGCTTTCTTT
CASSAARLPNTEAFF
>NA|TRBJ2-3|NA|TRBV5-1
TGCGCCAGCAGCTTGGAGACTACCACAGATACGCAGTATTTT
CASSLETTTDTQYF
>TRBD2|TRBJ2-7|once|TRBV30
TGTGCCGCAACGGGACTAGCCGACGAGCAGTACTTC
CAATGLADEQYF
>NA|TRBJ2-5|few|TRBV7-9
TGTGCCAGCAGCTTAGACCTGTCCCGGGGGACCCAGTACTTC
CASSLDLSRGTQYF
>NA|TRBJ1-1|NA|TRBV4-3
TGCGCCAGCAGCCAAGAAACGGACAGCCAAGCTTTCTTT
CASSQETDSQAFF
>NA|TRBJ2-5|once|TRBV5-1
TGCGCCAGCAGCCCACAAAGCCCAGGGGAGACCCAGTACTTC
CASSPQSPGETQYF
>NA|TRBJ1-2|NA|TRBV29-1
TGCAGCGTTGAGGAATTGGGTGGCTACACCTTC
CSVEELGGYTF